These 27 T cell receptor beta chains came from one sample sequenced in a study of a mutant IDH1 vaccine in newly diagnosed glioma. Clones were read by immunoSEQ multiplex PCR, and TCRdb kept only the in-frame ones, dropping some. The sample lists around 63,000 clones; more than 85% were seen once. Described time point: baseline, week 1 (first vaccination visit). Sample treatment: pre-vaccination baseline after standard-of-care therapy. Sequenced here: PBMCs, sampled from a glioma patient treated with radiotherapy, temozolomide or both. The receptors come from a man aged 50 or older with glioma.

This chain connects TRBV7-2 to TRBJ2-3; 9 bases map to TRBD2. The V and J ends lost 1 base and 6 bases, in that order; junction bases with no gene match: 11. Germline V gene data show CDR1 as SGHTA and CDR2 as FQGNSA. The CDR3 has 17 amino acids. The DNA of the CDR3 is TGTGCCAGCAGCTTAGAGGGGACTAGCTACCCAAGGGATACGCAGTATTTT. It encodes CASSLEGTSYPRDTQYF. The variable domain in full, completed from reference TRBV7-2 and TRBJ2-3, reads GAGVSQSPSNKVTEKGKDVELRCDPISGHTALYWYRQSLGQGLEFLIYFQGNSAPDKSGLPSDRFSAERTGGSVSTLTIQRTQQEDSAVYLCASSLEGTSYPRDTQYFGPGTRLTVL.

J is TRBJ2-5 and V is TRBV18; TRBD1 matches 11 bases. Unmatched junction bases numbered 1, after V lost 3 bases and J lost 4 bases. The CDR3 extends over 14 amino acids. The germline gives CDR1 KGHSH, CDR2 LQKENI. The CDR3 protein is CASSPGTGGETQYF. The CDR3 coding sequence is TGTGCCAGCTCACCTGGGACAGGGGGAGAGACCCAGTACTTC. The complete variable domain, with remaining parts taken from reference TRBV18 and TRBJ2-5, reads NAGVMQNPRHLVRRRGQEARLRCSPMKGHSHVYWYRQLPEEGLKFMVYLQKENIIDESGMPKERFSAEFPKEGPSILRIQQVVRGDSAAYFCASSPGTGGETQYFGPGTRLLVL.

The J gene is TRBJ2-5, the V gene TRBV7-2; 12 nucleotides line up with TRBD2. The J segment lost 1 base and the V segment lost 2 bases, leaving 2 bases of the junction unmatched. Germline V CDR1 and CDR2: SGHTA, FQGNSA. The CDR3 has 16 amino acids. The CDR3 DNA is TGTGCCAGCAGCTTAAGACTAGCGGGGGTCCAAGAGACCCAGTACTTC. Its protein product is CASSLRLAGVQETQYF.

The rearrangement joins TRBV5-6 to TRBJ1-1, with 9 bases fitting TRBD1. The CDR3 extends over 13 amino acids. Germline CDR1 reads SGHDT; CDR2 reads YYEEEE. J was trimmed by 0 bases and V by 8 bases; bases with no gene match: 2. This CDR3 reads CASGQGMNTEAFF. DNA of the CDR3: TGTGCCAGTGGACAGGGGATGAACACTGAAGCTTTCTTT.

The chain combines TRBV4-1 with TRBJ2-7, with 8 bases matching TRBD1. Germline values: CDR1 MGHRA, CDR2 YSYEKL. Trimming took 4 bases from V and 5 from J; bases not matched to a gene: 7. This CDR3 comprises 14 residues. CDR3 DNA sequence: TGCGCCAGCAGCCCTGGACAGGGTTTTCACGAGCAGTACTTC. Its translation is CASSPGQGFHEQYF.

This chain uses TRBV4-1 with TRBJ1-1; D is undetermined. The CDR3 covers 15 residues. The germline CDR1 and CDR2 sequences are MGHRA and YSYEKL. The ends were cut back, 0 bases at V and 1 base at J, with 9 bases in the middle. The CDR3 loop is CASSQDWTGNTEAFF. The CDR3 DNA sequence: TGCGCCAGCAGCCAAGATTGGACCGGGAACACTGAAGCTTTCTTT.

In this sample, this clone turned up once. The chain carries TRBV10-2 and TRBJ1-1; the D is unclear. The V end lost 2 bases, the J end lost 2 bases, and 9 bases lay between the germline ends. The length of the CDR3 is 14 residues. Germline V lookup: CDR1 WSHSY, CDR2 SAAADI. CDR3 DNA sequence: TGCGCCAGCAGTGAGGGGTATAGTAACACTGAAGCTTTCTTT. Translated: CASSEGYSNTEAFF.

J is TRBJ1-1 and V is TRBV5-4; no clear D gene. The CDR3 sequence is 16 residues long. CDR1 is SGHNT, CDR2 YYREEE, per germline (reference sequence). V was cut by 1 base and J by 2 bases, with 15 bases left in between. CDR3 amino acids: CASSLSARTANTEAFF. CDR3 nucleotides: TGTGCCAGCAGCTTGTCCGCTCGGACTGCAAACACTGAAGCTTTCTTT.

This CDR3 is CASQGSGGYTF. CDR3 DNA sequence: TGTGCCAGCCAGGGGAGTGGTGGCTACACCTTC. This chain uses TRBV27 with TRBJ1-2; TRBD1 might be the D (6 bases). This CDR3 spans 11 amino acids. Looked up from germline, CDR1 is MNHEY and CDR2 is SMNVEV (reference sequence). V lost 8 bases and J lost 7, with 11 bases in between.

The V call is TRBV6-4, the J call TRBJ1-1, with 12 bases matching TRBD1. This CDR3 has 20 residues. Trimming at V came to 2 bases and at J to 2 bases, leaving 15 bases not matched to a gene. Germline CDR1 and CDR2: MRHNA and SNTAGT. The CDR3 nucleotides are TGTGCCAGCAGTGACACCGGGACAGGGGGCCCGGTTGTGAGAAACACTGAAGCTTTCTTT. Its protein product is CASSDTGTGGPVVRNTEAFF.

The chain has TRBV29-1 and TRBJ2-1; D remains unclear. Germline CDR1 and CDR2: SQVTM and ANQGSEA. V was cut by 6 bases and J by 8 bases, with 5 bases left in between. There are 9 residues in the CDR3. CDR3 amino acids: CSVDHEQFF. As DNA, the CDR3 is TGCAGCGTGGATCATGAGCAGTTCTTC.

The chain links TRBV9 to TRBJ1-1; no clear D. The length of the CDR3 is 15 residues. Germline loops: CDR1 SGDLS, CDR2 YYNGEE. Trimming took 4 bases from V and 5 from J, leaving 18 bases between them. The CDR3 DNA reads TGTGCCAGCAGCCCCTCCCCGCAGGTTAGGACTGAAGCTTTCTTT. It translates to CASSPSPQVRTEAFF.

This clone was seen a single time. V is TRBV9 and J is TRBJ1-4; weak D call: TRBD1 (6 bases). The CDR3 is made up of 17 amino acids. The V and J ends lost 5 bases and 0 bases respectively, with 17 bases between them. Germline CDR1 reads SGDLS; CDR2 reads YYNGEE. The CDR3 nucleotides read TGTGCCAGCAGGGACAGCTATTTTCCTGCAACTAATGAAAAACTGTTTTTT. Amino acids: CASRDSYFPATNEKLFF.

The chain joins TRBV10-2 to TRBJ2-1; D perhaps matches TRBD2 (7 bases). CDR1 WSHSY and CDR2 SAAADI come from the germline V gene. The CDR3 is 15 amino acids. Trimming stripped 5 bases from V and 4 bases from J, with 15 bases between. This CDR3 reads CASSKREGGYNEQFF. Here the CDR3 DNA reads TGCGCCAGCAGTAAGCGGGAAGGGGGGTACAATGAGCAGTTCTTC.

The CDR3 region is CASSPSGQGAYYGYTF. CDR3 nucleotide sequence: TGTGCCAGTAGTCCATCGGGACAGGGGGCTTACTATGGCTACACCTTC. The chain uses TRBV19 and TRBJ1-2, with 12 bases aligning to TRBD1. The CDR3 runs to 16 residues. V was clipped by 5 bases and J by 3 bases; unmatched bases: 7. Germline values: CDR1 LNHDA, CDR2 SQIVND (reference sequence).

The rearrangement joins TRBV10-3 to TRBJ2-7; no reliable D call. This CDR3 is built from 13 residues. The V gene lost 0 bases and the J gene lost 3 bases, with 6 bases spanning the gap. The germline gives CDR1 ENHRY, CDR2 SYGVKD. In DNA, the CDR3 is TGTGCCATCAGTGAGTCACGGTTCTACGAGCAGTACTTC. It translates to CAISESRFYEQYF.

The V and J genes are TRBV6-5 and TRBJ1-1, with 7 bases that match TRBD1. This CDR3 is built from 15 residues. Germline V CDR1 and CDR2: MNHEY, SVGAGI. The V gene end was trimmed by 0 bases and the J gene end by 1 base; junction bases not matched to a gene: 2. CDR3 in DNA: TGTGCCAGCAGTTACTCGGGACAGCAGAACACTGAAGCTTTCTTT. Amino acid sequence: CASSYSGQQNTEAFF.

The chain uses TRBV5-1 and TRBJ1-4; 7 bases align to TRBD1. V lost 4 bases to trimming and J lost 6 bases; unmatched junction nucleotides: 9. CDR1 and CDR2 from the germline V gene are SGHRS and YFSETQ. This CDR3 is 15 amino acids long. The CDR3 loop reads CASSSTGAQDEKLFF. The DNA for the CDR3 is TGCGCCAGCAGCAGCACAGGGGCCCAGGATGAAAAACTGTTTTTT. Looking up the rest from reference TRBV5-1 and TRBJ1-4 gives the full variable domain: KAGVTQTPRYLIKTRGQQVTLSCSPISGHRSVSWYQQTPGQGLQFLFEYFSETQRNKGNFPGRFSGRQFSNSRSEMNVSTLELGDSALYLCASSSTGAQDEKLFFGSGTQLSVL.

Remarks on this clone: Its ends do not fully match the called genes, so a read error is possible. The rearrangement uses TRBV7-7 and TRBJ2-5, with 13 bases that match TRBD2. This CDR3 is 15 amino acids long. In germline, CDR1 is SSHAT, CDR2 FNYEAQ (reference sequence). The CDR3: CASSSGLAGAGAQYF. The CDR3 bases are TGTGCTAGCAGCTCCGGACTAGCGGGGGCGGGGGCCCAGTACTTC.

This chain joins TRBV11-2 and TRBJ2-1, with D possibly TRBD2 on 5 matching bases. Germline CDR1 reads SGHAT; CDR2 reads FQNNGV. The CDR3 spans 14 residues. The V end was cut by 3 bases, the J end by 0 bases, with 6 bases between. In DNA, the CDR3 is TGTGCCAGCAGCTTTGGGAGCTCCTACAATGAGCAGTTCTTC. Amino acids: CASSFGSSYNEQFF.

The chain is built from TRBV6-5 and TRBJ1-2; 8 positions match TRBD1. The germline V gene has CDR1 MNHEY and CDR2 SVGAGI. The V gene end was trimmed by 6 bases and the J gene end by 1 base; junction bases not matched to a gene: 7. The CDR3 is made up of 15 amino acids. This CDR3 reads CASSTTGGNNYGYTF. In nucleotides, the CDR3 is TGTGCCAGCAGCACCACAGGGGGGAATAACTATGGCTACACCTTC.

The chain has TRBV7-9 and TRBJ2-5; D remains unclear. CDR1 is SEHNR, CDR2 FQNEAQ, per germline (reference sequence). V was trimmed by 0 bases and J by 4 bases, leaving 3 bases between them. CDR3 size: 12 residues. The DNA for the CDR3 is TGTGCCAGCAGCTTAGCGCGAGAGACCCAGTACTTC. Its translation: CASSLARETQYF.

The CDR3 DNA reads TGTGCCAGCAGCGACCCAATCCCGCCTGGGGGGAGCGAGCAGTACTTC. Amino acid sequence: CASSDPIPPGGSEQYF. The gene calls are TRBV9 and TRBJ2-7, with TRBD2 as a possible D gene (6 bases). CDR1 SGDLS and CDR2 YYNGEE come from the germline V gene. This CDR3 is 16 amino acids long. Trimming removed 3 bases at V and 6 bases at J, with 22 bases between.

The rearrangement uses TRBV6-5 and TRBJ1-5; TRBD1 might be the D (5 bases). This CDR3 is 13 amino acids long. Germline loops: CDR1 MNHEY, CDR2 SVGAGI. The ends were cut back, 4 bases at V and 6 bases at J, with 10 bases in the middle. The CDR3 nucleotides are TGTGCCAGCAGTTTGTCAGGGAGTCAGCCCCAGCATTTT. The encoded protein is CASSLSGSQPQHF.

This sequence joins TRBV6-6 and TRBJ1-1, with D unclear. CDR3 size: 14 residues. Germline values: CDR1 MNHNY, CDR2 SVGAGI (reference sequence). Trimming removed 6 bases from V and 4 bases from J, with 15 bases in between. This CDR3 is CASRIKGSGTEAFF. CDR3 bases: TGTGCCAGCAGGATCAAAGGAAGTGGCACTGAAGCTTTCTTT.

This chain links TRBV7-2 with TRBJ2-5; perhaps TRBD2 as D (5 bases). This CDR3 comprises 14 residues. V shed 1 base and J shed 7 bases, with 13 bases lying between them. The germline CDR1 and CDR2 sequences are SGHTA and FQGNSA. The CDR3 protein is CASSLVGSDGTQYF. Here the CDR3 DNA reads TGTGCCAGCAGCTTAGTTGGGAGCGACGGGACCCAGTACTTC.

The genes are TRBV9 and TRBJ2-3; 9 bases match TRBD1. The germline gives CDR1 SGDLS, CDR2 YYNGEE. This CDR3 contains 15 residues. The V segment lost 3 bases and the J segment 2 bases; nucleotides outside the gene matches: 4. CDR3 in amino acids: CASSAGQGNTDTQYF. CDR3 nucleotides: TGTGCCAGCAGCGCCGGACAGGGGAACACAGATACGCAGTATTTT.